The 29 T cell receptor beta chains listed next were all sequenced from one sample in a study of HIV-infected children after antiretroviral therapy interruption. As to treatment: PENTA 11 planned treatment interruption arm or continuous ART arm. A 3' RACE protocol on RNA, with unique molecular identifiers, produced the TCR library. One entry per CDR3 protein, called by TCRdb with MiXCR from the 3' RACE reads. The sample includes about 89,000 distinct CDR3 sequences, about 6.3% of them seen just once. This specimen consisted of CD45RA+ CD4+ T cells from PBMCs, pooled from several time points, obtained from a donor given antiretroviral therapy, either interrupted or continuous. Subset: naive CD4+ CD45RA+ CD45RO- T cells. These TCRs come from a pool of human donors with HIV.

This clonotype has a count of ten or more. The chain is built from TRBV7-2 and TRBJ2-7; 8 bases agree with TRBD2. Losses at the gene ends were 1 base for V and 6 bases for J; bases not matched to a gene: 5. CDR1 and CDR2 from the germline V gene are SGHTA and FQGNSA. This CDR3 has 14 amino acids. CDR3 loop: CASSLGVAGFEQYF. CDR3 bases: TGTGCCAGCAGCTTAGGGGTAGCGGGATTCGAGCAGTACTTC. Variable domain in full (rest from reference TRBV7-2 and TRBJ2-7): GAGVSQSPSNKVTEKGKDVELRCDPISGHTALYWYRQSLGQGLEFLIYFQGNSAPDKSGLPSDRFSAERTGGSVSTLTIQRTQQEDSAVYLCASSLGVAGFEQYFGPGTRLTVT.

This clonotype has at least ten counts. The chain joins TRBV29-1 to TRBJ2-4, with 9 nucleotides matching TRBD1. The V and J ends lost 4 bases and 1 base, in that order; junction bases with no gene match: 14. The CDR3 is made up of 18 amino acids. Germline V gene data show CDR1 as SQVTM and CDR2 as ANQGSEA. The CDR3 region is CSVVLQGADLMAKNIQYF. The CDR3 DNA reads TGCAGCGTTGTTTTACAGGGGGCGGATTTAATGGCCAAAAACATTCAGTACTTC.

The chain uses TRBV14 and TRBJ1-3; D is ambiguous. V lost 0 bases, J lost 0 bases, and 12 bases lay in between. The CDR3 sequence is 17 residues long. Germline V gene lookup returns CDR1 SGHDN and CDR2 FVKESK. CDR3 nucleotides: TGTGCCAGCAGCCAAGACACGGGTTGGGACTCTGGAAACACCATATATTTT. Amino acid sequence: CASSQDTGWDSGNTIYF.

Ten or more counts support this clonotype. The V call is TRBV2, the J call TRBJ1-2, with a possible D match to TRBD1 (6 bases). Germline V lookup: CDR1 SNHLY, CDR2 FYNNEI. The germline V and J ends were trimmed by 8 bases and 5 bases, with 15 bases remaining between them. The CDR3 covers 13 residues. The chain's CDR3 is CASGTSGTYGYTF. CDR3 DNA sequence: TGTGCCAGCGGGACATCAGGGACGTATGGCTACACCTTC. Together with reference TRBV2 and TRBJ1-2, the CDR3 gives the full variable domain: EPEVTQTPSHQVTQMGQEVILRCVPISNHLYFYWYRQILGQKVEFLVSFYNNEISEKSEIFDDQFSVERPDGSNFTLKIRSTKLEDSAMYFCASGTSGTYGYTFGSGTRLTVV.

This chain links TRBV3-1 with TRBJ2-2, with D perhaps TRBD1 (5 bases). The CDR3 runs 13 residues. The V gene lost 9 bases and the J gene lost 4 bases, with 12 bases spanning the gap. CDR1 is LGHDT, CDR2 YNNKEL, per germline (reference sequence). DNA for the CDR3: TGTGCCAGTGACAGTTCACGCACCGGGGAGCTGTTTTTT. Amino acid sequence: CASDSSRTGELFF.

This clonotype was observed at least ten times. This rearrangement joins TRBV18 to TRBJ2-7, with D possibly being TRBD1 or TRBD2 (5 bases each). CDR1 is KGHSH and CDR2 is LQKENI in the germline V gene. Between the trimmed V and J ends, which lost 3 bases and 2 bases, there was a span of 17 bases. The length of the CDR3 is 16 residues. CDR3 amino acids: CASSPAVGQGAYEQYF. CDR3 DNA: TGTGCCAGCTCACCCGCGGTAGGGCAGGGAGCCTACGAGCAGTACTTC. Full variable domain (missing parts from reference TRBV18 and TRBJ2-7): NAGVMQNPRHLVRRRGQEARLRCSPMKGHSHVYWYRQLPEEGLKFMVYLQKENIIDESGMPKERFSAEFPKEGPSILRIQQVVRGDSAAYFCASSPAVGQGAYEQYFGPGTRLTVT.

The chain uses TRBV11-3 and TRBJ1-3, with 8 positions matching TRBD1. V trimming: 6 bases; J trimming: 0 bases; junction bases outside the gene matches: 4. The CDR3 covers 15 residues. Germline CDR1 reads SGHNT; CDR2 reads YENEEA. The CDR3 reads CASRQTGGSGNTIYF. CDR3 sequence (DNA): TGTGCCAGCAGACAAACAGGGGGCTCTGGAAACACCATATATTTT.

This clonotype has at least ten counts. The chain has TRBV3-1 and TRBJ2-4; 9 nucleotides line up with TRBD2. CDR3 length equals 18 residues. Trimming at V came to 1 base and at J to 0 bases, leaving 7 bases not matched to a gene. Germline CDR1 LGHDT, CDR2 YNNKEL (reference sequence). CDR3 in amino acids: CASSQVTSGLIAKNIQYF. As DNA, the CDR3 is TGTGCCAGCAGCCAAGTGACTAGCGGACTAATAGCCAAAAACATTCAGTACTTC. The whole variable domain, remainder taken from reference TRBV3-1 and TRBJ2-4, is DTAVSQTPKYLVTQMGNDKSIKCEQNLGHDTMYWYKQDSKKFLKIMFSYNNKELIINETVPNRFSPKSPDKAHLNLHINSLELGDSAVYFCASSQVTSGLIAKNIQYFGAGTRLSVL.

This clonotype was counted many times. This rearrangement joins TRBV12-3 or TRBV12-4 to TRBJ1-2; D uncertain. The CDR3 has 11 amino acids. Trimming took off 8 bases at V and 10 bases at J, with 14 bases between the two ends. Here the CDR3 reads CASQRSGYYTF. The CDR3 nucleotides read TGTGCCAGCCAGAGGTCTGGGTACTACACCTTC.

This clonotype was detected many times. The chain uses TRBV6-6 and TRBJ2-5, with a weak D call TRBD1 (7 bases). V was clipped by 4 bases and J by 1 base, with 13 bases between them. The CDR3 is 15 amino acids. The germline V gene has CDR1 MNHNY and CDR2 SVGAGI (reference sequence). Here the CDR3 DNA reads TGTGCCAGCAGTTCGACCCAGGGGGGCCAAGAGACCCAGTACTTC. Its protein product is CASSSTQGGQETQYF.

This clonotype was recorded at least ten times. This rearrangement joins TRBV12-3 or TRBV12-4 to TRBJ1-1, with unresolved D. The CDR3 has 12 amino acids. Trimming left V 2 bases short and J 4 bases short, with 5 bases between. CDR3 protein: CASSLSGTEAFF. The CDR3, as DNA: TGTGCCAGCAGTTTAAGTGGCACTGAAGCTTTCTTT.

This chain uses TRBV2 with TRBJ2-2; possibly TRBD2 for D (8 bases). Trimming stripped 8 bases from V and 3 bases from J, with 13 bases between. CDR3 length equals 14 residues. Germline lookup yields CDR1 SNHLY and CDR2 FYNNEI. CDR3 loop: CASRGGQYTGELFF. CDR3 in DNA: TGTGCCAGCCGGGGGGGACAGTACACCGGGGAGCTGTTTTTT.

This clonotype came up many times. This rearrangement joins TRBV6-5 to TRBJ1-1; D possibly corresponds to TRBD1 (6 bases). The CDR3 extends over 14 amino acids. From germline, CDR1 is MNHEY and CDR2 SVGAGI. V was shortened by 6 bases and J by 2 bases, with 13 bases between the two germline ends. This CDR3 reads CASRAGEGNTEAFF. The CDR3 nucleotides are TGTGCCAGCAGGGCAGGGGAGGGCAACACTGAAGCTTTCTTT.

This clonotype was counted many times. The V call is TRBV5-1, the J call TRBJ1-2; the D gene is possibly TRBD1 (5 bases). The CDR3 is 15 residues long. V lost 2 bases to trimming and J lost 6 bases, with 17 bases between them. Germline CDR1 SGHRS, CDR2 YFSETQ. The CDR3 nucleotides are TGCGCCAGCAGCTTTGATTTTGGGCAGGGCGATGGCTACACCTTC. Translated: CASSFDFGQGDGYTF.

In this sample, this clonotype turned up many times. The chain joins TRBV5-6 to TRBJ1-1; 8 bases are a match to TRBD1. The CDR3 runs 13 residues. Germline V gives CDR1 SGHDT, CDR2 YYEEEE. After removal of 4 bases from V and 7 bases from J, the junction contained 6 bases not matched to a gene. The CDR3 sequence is CASSQGQAFEAFF. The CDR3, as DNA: TGTGCCAGCAGCCAGGGACAGGCCTTTGAAGCTTTCTTT.

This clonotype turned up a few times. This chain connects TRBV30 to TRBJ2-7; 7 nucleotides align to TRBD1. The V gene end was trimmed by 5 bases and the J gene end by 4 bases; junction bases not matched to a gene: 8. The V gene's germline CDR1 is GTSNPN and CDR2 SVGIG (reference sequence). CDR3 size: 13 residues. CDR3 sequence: CAWRPGQSYEQYF. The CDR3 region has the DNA TGTGCCTGGCGTCCGGGACAGAGTTACGAGCAGTACTTC.

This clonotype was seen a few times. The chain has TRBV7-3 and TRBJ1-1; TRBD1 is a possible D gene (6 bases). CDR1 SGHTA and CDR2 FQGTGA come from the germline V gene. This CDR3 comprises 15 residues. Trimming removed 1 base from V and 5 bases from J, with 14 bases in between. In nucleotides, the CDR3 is TGTGCCAGCAGCTTAAGTCCAGGGGTTCAGACTGAAGCTTTCTTT. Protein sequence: CASSLSPGVQTEAFF.

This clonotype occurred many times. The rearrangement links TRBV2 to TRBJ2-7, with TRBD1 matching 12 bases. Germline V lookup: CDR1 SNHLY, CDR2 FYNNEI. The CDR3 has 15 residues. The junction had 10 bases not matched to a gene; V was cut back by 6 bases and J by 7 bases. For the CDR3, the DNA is TGTGCCAGCAGGCCGGGACAGGGGGCTTCTCGGGAGCAGTACTTC. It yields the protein CASRPGQGASREQYF.

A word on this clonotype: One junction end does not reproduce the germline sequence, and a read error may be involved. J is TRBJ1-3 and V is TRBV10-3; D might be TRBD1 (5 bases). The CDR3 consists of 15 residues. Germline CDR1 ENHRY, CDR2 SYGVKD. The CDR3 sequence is CAIRKDKVPGNTTYF. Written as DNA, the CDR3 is TGTGCCATCAGGAAGGACAAGGTCCCTGGAAACACCACATATTTT.

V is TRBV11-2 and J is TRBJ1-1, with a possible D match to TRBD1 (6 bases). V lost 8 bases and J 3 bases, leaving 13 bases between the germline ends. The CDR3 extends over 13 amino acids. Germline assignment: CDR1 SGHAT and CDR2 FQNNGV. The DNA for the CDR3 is TGTGCCAGCGCCCGCAGGGGTGACACTGAAGCTTTCTTT. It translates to CASARRGDTEAFF.

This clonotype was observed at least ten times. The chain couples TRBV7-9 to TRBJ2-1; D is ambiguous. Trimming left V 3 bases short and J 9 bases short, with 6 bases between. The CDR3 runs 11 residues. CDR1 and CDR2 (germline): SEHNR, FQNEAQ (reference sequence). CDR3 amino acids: CASSFRIEQFF. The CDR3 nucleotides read TGTGCCAGCAGCTTCCGAATTGAGCAGTTCTTC.

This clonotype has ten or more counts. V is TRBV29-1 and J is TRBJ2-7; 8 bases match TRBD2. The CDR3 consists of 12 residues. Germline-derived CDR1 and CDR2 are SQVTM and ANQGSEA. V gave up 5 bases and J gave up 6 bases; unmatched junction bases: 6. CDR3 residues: CSVSTGGAEQYF. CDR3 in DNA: TGCAGCGTTTCGACGGGGGGGGCCGAGCAGTACTTC.

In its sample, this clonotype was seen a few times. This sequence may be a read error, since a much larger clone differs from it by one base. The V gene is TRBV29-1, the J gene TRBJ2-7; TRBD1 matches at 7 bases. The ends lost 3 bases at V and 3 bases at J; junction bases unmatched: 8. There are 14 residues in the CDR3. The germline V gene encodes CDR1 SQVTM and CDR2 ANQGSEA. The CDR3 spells CSVDETGTNYEQYF. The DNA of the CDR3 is TGCAGCGTTGACGAGACAGGGACGAACTACGAGCAGTACTTC.

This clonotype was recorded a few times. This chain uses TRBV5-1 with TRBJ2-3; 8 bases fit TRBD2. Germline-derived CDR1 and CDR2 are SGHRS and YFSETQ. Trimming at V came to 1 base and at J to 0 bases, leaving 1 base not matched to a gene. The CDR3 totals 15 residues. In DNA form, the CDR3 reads TGCGCCAGCAGCTTGCCTAGCGGGAGCACAGATACGCAGTATTTT. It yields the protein CASSLPSGSTDTQYF.

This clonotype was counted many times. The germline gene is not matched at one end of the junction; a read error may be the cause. In nucleotides, the CDR3 is TGTGCCAGCGGTGATCCAGGCTATAATTCGCCCCTCTACTTT. It encodes CASGDPGYNSPLYF. V usage is TRBV6-6 and J usage is TRBJ1-6; D is unresolved. CDR1 is MNHNY and CDR2 is SVGAGI in the germline V gene (reference sequence). This CDR3 is built from 14 residues.

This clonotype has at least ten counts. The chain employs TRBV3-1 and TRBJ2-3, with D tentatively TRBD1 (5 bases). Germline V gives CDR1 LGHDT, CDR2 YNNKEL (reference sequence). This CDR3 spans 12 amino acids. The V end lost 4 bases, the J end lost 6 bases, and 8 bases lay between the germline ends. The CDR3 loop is CASSPRQDTQYF. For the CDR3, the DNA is TGTGCCAGCAGCCCACGACAGGATACGCAGTATTTT.

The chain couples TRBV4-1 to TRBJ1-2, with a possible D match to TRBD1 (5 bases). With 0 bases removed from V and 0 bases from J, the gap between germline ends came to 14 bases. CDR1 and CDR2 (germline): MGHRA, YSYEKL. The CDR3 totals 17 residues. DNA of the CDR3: TGCGCCAGCAGCCAAGATAGCCAGGGCACCCCTAACTATGGCTACACCTTC. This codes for CASSQDSQGTPNYGYTF.

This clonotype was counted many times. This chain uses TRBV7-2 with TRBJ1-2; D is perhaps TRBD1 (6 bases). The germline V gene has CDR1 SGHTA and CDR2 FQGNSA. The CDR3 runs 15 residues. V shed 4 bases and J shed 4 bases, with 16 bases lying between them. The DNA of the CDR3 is TGTGCCAGCAGCTCTCCGGGACATCTCGTCTATGGCTACACCTTC. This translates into CASSSPGHLVYGYTF. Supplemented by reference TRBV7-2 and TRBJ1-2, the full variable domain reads GAGVSQSPSNKVTEKGKDVELRCDPISGHTALYWYRQSLGQGLEFLIYFQGNSAPDKSGLPSDRFSAERTGGSVSTLTIQRTQQEDSAVYLCASSSPGHLVYGYTFGSGTRLTVV.

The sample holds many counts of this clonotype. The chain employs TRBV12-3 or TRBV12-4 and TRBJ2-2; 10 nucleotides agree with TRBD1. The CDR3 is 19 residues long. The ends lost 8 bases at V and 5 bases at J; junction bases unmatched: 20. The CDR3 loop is CASGTGASGGLRRTGELFF. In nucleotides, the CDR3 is TGTGCCAGCGGGACAGGGGCTTCGGGGGGGCTTCGGAGGACCGGGGAGCTGTTTTTT.